This TCR beta chain stems from a study of T cell responses to AZD1222 COVID-19 vaccine. As for the study in general: Second doses that came at about 4 or about 12 weeks were put together.

The table came from immunoSEQ multiplex PCR; TCRdb's copy has only in-frame clones and leaves some out. The repertoire holds 95,000 to 150,000 clones, around 91% seen once, with around 3.1% in the top ten. Germline CDR1 reads MNHEY; CDR2 reads SMNVEV (reference sequence). The CDR3 is 18 residues long. With V trimmed by 4 bases and J by 4 bases, 19 bases remained unmatched. About this clone: The target antigen is unknown.

Findings and limits, study-wide: Nearly half of the spike-specific TCRs reportedly recognize variant regions that carry no mutations. There were vaccine-associated CD4 TCRs across spike, dominant at 160-218 and 743-854.

The sequence derives from an adult in good health. This specimen was peripheral blood, taken on day 0 of AZD1222 vaccination. The V gene is TRBV27, the J gene TRBJ2-7, with TRBD2 identical over 7 bases. Here the CDR3 DNA reads TGTGCCAGCAGTTCCATAGCGGGCGGAGGTACGATGAGTTACGAGCAGTACTTC. Its protein product is CASSSIAGGGTMSYEQYF.